This TCR beta chain was profiled in a study of T-cell reconstitution after alpha-beta-depleted transplantation in children. Whole-study findings and limits: Several patients had high TCRbeta diversity at day 60; it came from surviving recipient T cells and thymic progenitors. T-cell numbers and diversity, one year after transplant, stemmed largely from T cells that were newly produced. Several hundred expanded graft clones reportedly supplied alpha-beta T cells about two months after transplant.

During its preparation, the TCRbeta library received unique molecular identifiers. TCRdb re-analysed the PCR reads in MiXCR, keeping a single row per CDR3 protein. The data hold roughly 100,000 distinct CDR3 sequences, with about 8% observed a single time. This clonotype was detected only a few times. What it binds is not known. Germline V gives CDR1 MDHEN, CDR2 SYDVKM. With V trimmed by 5 bases and J by 8 bases, 21 bases remained unmatched. The CDR3 is 18 residues long. This sample comprised PBMCs, obtained before TCRalphabeta/CD19-depleted stem cell transplant. This TCR was sampled from a boy aged 2 to 9 with acute lymphoblastic leukemia, due to receive a stem cell transplant. J is TRBJ1-2 and V is TRBV28, with 9 bases aligning to TRBD1. CDR3 DNA: TGTGCCAGCAGTCTTCATGGCGGGGACAGGGCTCGACTCGGGGGCTACACCTTC. The encoded protein is CASSLHGGDRARLGGYTF.